The rows below give T cell receptor beta chains drawn from one sample of a study of control samples from healthy donors and cancer patients. Assay: immunoSEQ multiplex PCR; the TCRdb copy retains only in-frame clones and omits some. This table holds 260,000 or so clones, around 79% found once. Sequenced input: PBMCs. These receptors were taken from a woman aged 55-69 years with lung cancer. The CDR3 runs from the conserved cysteine through the conserved F or W. D genes are given only for firm matches. The size field is filled for only some rows; it gives once, few, many or a size class.

j_call	d_call	clone_size	v_call	cdr3_aa	cdr3_nt
TRBJ2-3	.	.	TRBV18	CASSPERVGADTQYF	TGTGCCAGCTCACCGGAGCGGGTTGGGGCAGATACGCAGTATTTT
TRBJ1-2	TRBD1	.	TRBV19	CASSPGDRVYGYTF	TGTGCCAGTAGTCCCGGGGACAGGGTATATGGCTACACCTTC
TRBJ1-5	.	.	TRBV24-1	CATSDYRARQPQHF	TGTGCCACCAGTGATTACAGGGCTCGCCAGCCCCAGCATTTT
TRBJ2-1	.	.	TRBV11-3	CASSRTPGLSYNEQFF	TGTGCCAGCAGTCGAACACCGGGCCTCTCCTACAATGAGCAGTTCTTC
TRBJ2-7	TRBD2	.	TRBV2	CASSDQRGATYEQYF	TGTGCCAGCAGTGACCAGCGGGGGGCTACCTACGAGCAGTACTTC
TRBJ1-2	.	.	TRBV15	CATSGEREISTNYGYTF	TGTGCCACCAGCGGGGAGAGGGAGATATCCACTAACTATGGCTACACCTTC
TRBJ1-1	.	.	TRBV11-3	CASSLGTGRKNTEAFF	TGTGCCAGCAGCTTAGGCACGGGGAGGAAGAACACTGAAGCTTTCTTT
TRBJ1-2	.	.	TRBV6-1	CASSESGEDGYTF	TGTGCCAGCAGTGAATCAGGGGAGGATGGCTACACCTTC
TRBJ1-1	.	.	TRBV6-1	CASSENAGGTEAFF	TGTGCCAGCAGTGAAAATGCGGGAGGTACTGAAGCTTTCTTT
TRBJ2-3	.	.	TRBV9	CASSVDWALTDTQYF	TGTGCCAGCAGCGTGGACTGGGCCCTAACAGATACGCAGTATTTT
TRBJ2-1	.	few	TRBV7-3	CASSLGEYNEQFF	TGTGCCAGCAGCTTAGGCGAATACAATGAGCAGTTCTTC
TRBJ2-5	.	.	TRBV5-1	CASSLGGASQETQYF	TGCGCCAGCAGCTTGGGTGGGGCTAGCCAAGAGACCCAGTACTTC
TRBJ2-1	TRBD2	.	TRBV9	CASSPGQGGGSYNEQFF	TGTGCCAGCAGCCCAGGCCAGGGCGGGGGCTCCTACAATGAGCAGTTCTTC
TRBJ2-7	TRBD1	.	TRBV5-1	CASSLGSTGGYRYEQYF	TGCGCCAGCAGCTTGGGTTCGACAGGGGGCTACAGGTACGAGCAGTACTTC
TRBJ1-3	TRBD1	.	TRBV2	CASQRDRGDTIYF	TGTGCCAGCCAACGGGACAGGGGAGACACCATATATTTT
TRBJ1-1	.	once	TRBV7-2	CASSLVSWSNTEAFF	TGTGCCAGCAGCTTAGTTTCGTGGAGTAACACTGAAGCTTTCTTT
TRBJ2-5	TRBD1	.	TRBV29-1	CSATGGTETQYF	TGCAGCGCTACAGGGGGAACAGAGACCCAGTACTTC
TRBJ1-2	.	few	TRBV7-9	CASSYQGNYGYTF	TGTGCCAGCAGTTATCAGGGAAACTATGGCTACACCTTC
TRBJ1-1	.	.	TRBV23-1	CAQWRGLNTEAFF	TGCGCCCAGTGGAGGGGCTTGAACACTGAAGCTTTCTTT
TRBJ1-5	.	.	TRBV11-2	CASSPQRGSNQPQHF	TGTGCCAGCAGCCCACAGAGGGGTAGCAATCAGCCCCAGCATTTT
TRBJ2-6	TRBD1	.	TRBV28	CASSSSGTGFFTGANVLTF	TGTGCCAGCAGTTCATCCGGGACAGGGTTCTTTACTGGGGCCAACGTCCTGACTTTC
TRBJ1-1	.	.	TRBV6-5	CATRGGRGNTEAFF	TGTGCCACCCGGGGGGGGAGGGGCAACACTGAAGCTTTCTTT
TRBJ1-4	.	.	TRBV7-6	CASSLLRESNEKLFF	TGTGCCAGCAGCTTATTGCGGGAATCCAATGAAAAACTGTTTTTT
TRBJ1-1	TRBD1	few	TRBV5-1	CASSLVPGQDEAFF	TGCGCCAGCAGCTTGGTTCCGGGACAGGACGAAGCTTTCTTT
TRBJ2-3	.	few	TRBV24-1	CATSDLTGRTDTQYF	TGTGCCACCAGTGATTTGACGGGTCGCACAGATACGCAGTATTTT
TRBJ1-1	.	.	TRBV21-1	CASSRDRGTEAFF	TGTGCCAGCAGCCGAGACAGGGGCACTGAAGCTTTCTTT
TRBJ1-1	TRBD1	once	TRBV6-2/TRBV6-3	CASSSRGTGRTEAFF	TGTGCCAGCAGCTCCAGGGGGACAGGGAGAACTGAAGCTTTCTTT
TRBJ2-6	TRBD1	.	TRBV19	CASSSPGQGISGANVLTF	TGTGCCAGTAGTAGCCCGGGACAGGGGATCTCTGGGGCCAACGTCCTGACTTTC
TRBJ2-2	.	.	TRBV24-1	CATGGTGNQLYTGELFF	TGTGCCACCGGCGGAACCGGGAACCAGCTTTACACCGGGGAGCTGTTTTTT
TRBJ2-5	TRBD2	.	TRBV9	CASSATTSGGSATQYF	TGTGCCAGCAGCGCAACTACTAGCGGGGGGTCGGCGACCCAGTACTTC
TRBJ2-2	TRBD2	.	TRBV2	CASSSTLGLAEDANTGELFF	TGTGCCAGCAGTTCCACCCTCGGACTAGCGGAAGACGCGAACACCGGGGAGCTGTTTTTT
TRBJ2-7	.	.	TRBV14	CASSQGGRSLYF	TGTGCCAGCAGCCAGGGGGGACGCTCGCTGTACTTC
TRBJ2-3	.	.	TRBV7-2	CASSLDRGTDTQYF	TGTGCCAGCAGCTTAGACAGGGGCACAGATACGCAGTATTTT
TRBJ2-7	TRBD2	few	TRBV11-2	CASSLVTSGPIYEQYF	TGTGCCAGCAGCTTAGTTACTAGCGGGCCAATCTACGAGCAGTACTTC
TRBJ1-1	.	.	TRBV10-3	CATRPGQGFTEAFF	TGTGCCACCCGCCCGGGCCAGGGGTTTACTGAAGCTTTCTTT
TRBJ1-5	.	once	TRBV28	CASSFFSTGYSNQPQHF	TGTGCCAGCAGTTTTTTTTCAACAGGTTATAGCAATCAGCCCCAGCATTTT
TRBJ2-3	TRBD2	.	TRBV5-1	CASNLAGGADTQYF	TGCGCCAGCAACCTAGCGGGAGGGGCAGATACGCAGTATTTT
TRBJ2-5	.	.	TRBV9	CASSVGTRDEQETQYF	TGTGCCAGCAGCGTAGGGACCCGGGACGAGCAAGAGACCCAGTACTTC
TRBJ1-2	.	.	TRBV5-8	CASSLDGVTRVGGYTF	TGTGCCAGCAGCTTGGATGGCGTCACCAGGGTGGGCGGCTACACCTTC
TRBJ2-5	TRBD2	.	TRBV5-1	CASGPFSGGETQYF	TGCGCCAGCGGACCCTTTAGCGGGGGGGAGACCCAGTACTTC
TRBJ2-7	TRBD2	.	TRBV7-3	CASSLGGRADEQYF	TGTGCCAGCAGCTTGGGCGGGAGGGCCGACGAGCAGTACTTC
TRBJ1-2	.	.	TRBV5-1	CASSLNREYYGYTF	TGCGCCAGCAGCTTGAACAGGGAATACTATGGCTACACCTTC
TRBJ2-1	TRBD2	.	TRBV19	CASSIQTGLAGGLGYDEQFF	TGTGCCAGTAGTATACAGACGGGACTAGCGGGGGGGTTGGGTTACGATGAGCAGTTCTTC
TRBJ1-2	.	.	TRBV19	CASSIPERYGYTF	TGTGCCAGTAGTATACCCGAGCGCTATGGCTACACCTTC
TRBJ1-1	.	once	TRBV11-1	CASSLTVNTEAFF	TGTGCCAGCAGCTTAACGGTGAACACTGAAGCTTTCTTT
TRBJ2-1	.	.	TRBV5-4	CASSLSSGALGNEQFF	TGTGCCAGCAGCTTGTCATCGGGGGCGTTGGGAAATGAGCAGTTCTTC
TRBJ1-5	TRBD1	.	TRBV19	CASSTTQGFNQPQHF	TGTGCCAGTAGTACCACACAGGGGTTTAATCAGCCCCAGCATTTT
TRBJ1-2	.	.	TRBV15	CATSRDGQEWGYTF	TGTGCCACCAGCAGAGATGGGCAGGAGTGGGGCTACACCTTC
TRBJ2-4	TRBD1	once	TRBV13	CASSPLGQGAKNIQYF	TGTGCCAGCAGCCCCCTCGGACAGGGCGCCAAAAACATTCAGTACTTC
TRBJ2-7	.	.	TRBV9	CASSVALGGGYEQYF	TGTGCCAGCAGCGTAGCTTTGGGGGGCGGGTACGAGCAGTACTTC
TRBJ2-7	.	.	TRBV5-1	CASSLAGVYEQYF	TGCGCCAGCAGCTTGGCGGGGGTATACGAGCAGTACTTC
TRBJ1-5	.	.	TRBV7-9	CASSLVKGPLNQPQHF	TGTGCCAGCAGCTTAGTGAAGGGGCCTCTCAATCAGCCCCAGCATTTT
TRBJ1-5	TRBD1	.	TRBV5-5	CASSGDRGNSNQPQHF	TGTGCCAGCAGCGGGGACAGGGGGAATAGCAATCAGCCCCAGCATTTT
TRBJ2-1	TRBD2	.	TRBV5-1	CASTRNTAGGSYNEQFF	TGCGCCAGCACCCGGAACACAGCGGGAGGCTCCTACAATGAGCAGTTCTTC
TRBJ1-5	.	.	TRBV4-1	CASSQVRSRRFWASNSNQPQHF	TGCGCCAGCAGCCAAGTTCGATCCCGTCGGTTTTGGGCTTCAAATAGCAATCAGCCCCAGCATTTT
TRBJ2-7	TRBD2	.	TRBV2	CASSPAGFDEQYF	TGTGCCAGCAGCCCAGCGGGATTCGACGAGCAGTACTTC
TRBJ1-2	.	.	TRBV6-5	CASVDSLRGYTF	TGTGCCAGCGTCGACAGCCTTAGGGGCTACACCTTC